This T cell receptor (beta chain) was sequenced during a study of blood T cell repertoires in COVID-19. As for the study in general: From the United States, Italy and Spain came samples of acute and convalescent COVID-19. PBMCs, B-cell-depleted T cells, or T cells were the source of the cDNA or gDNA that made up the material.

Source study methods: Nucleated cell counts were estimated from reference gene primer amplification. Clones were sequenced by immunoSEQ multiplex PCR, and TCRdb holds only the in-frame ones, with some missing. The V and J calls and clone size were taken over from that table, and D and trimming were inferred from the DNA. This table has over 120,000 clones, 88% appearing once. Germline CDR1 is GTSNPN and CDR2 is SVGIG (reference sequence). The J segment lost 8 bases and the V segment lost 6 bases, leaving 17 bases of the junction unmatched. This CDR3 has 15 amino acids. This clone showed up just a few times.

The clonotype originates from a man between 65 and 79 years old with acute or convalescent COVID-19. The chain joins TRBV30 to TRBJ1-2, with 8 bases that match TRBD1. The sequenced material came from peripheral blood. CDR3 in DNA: TGTGCCTGTAAAAGAAACAGGGGGAGGAGGTACGGCTACACCTTC. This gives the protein CACKRNRGRRYGYTF.